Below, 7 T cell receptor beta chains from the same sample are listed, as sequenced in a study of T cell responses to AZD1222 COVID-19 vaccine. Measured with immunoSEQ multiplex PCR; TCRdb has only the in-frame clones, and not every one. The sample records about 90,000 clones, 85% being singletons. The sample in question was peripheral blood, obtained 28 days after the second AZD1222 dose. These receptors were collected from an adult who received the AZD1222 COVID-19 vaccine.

The CDR3 reads CARSAGVGRGQPQHF. The CDR3 coding sequence is TGTGCCAGAAGCGCGGGGGTAGGTCGCGGTCAGCCCCAGCATTTT. The V and J genes are TRBV5-3 and TRBJ1-5; a possible D gene is TRBD1 (5 bases). TRBV5-3 is marked as an open reading frame, function uncertain. The CDR3 sequence is 15 residues long. Trimming cost V 4 bases and J 6 bases, with 17 bases left between them.

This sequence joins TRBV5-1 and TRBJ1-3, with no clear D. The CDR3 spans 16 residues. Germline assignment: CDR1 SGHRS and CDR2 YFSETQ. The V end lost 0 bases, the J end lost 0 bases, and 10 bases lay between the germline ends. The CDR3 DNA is TGCGCCAGCAGCTTGGACGGCAGCTACTCTGGAAACACCATATATTTT. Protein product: CASSLDGSYSGNTIYF. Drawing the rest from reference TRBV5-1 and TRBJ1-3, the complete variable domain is KAGVTQTPRYLIKTRGQQVTLSCSPISGHRSVSWYQQTPGQGLQFLFEYFSETQRNKGNFPGRFSGRQFSNSRSEMNVSTLELGDSALYLCASSLDGSYSGNTIYFGEGSWLTVV.

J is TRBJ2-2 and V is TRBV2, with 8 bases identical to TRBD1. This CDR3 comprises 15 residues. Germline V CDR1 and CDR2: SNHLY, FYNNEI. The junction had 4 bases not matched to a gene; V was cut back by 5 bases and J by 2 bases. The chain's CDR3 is CASSKDRVNTGELFF. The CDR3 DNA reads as TGTGCCAGCAGTAAGGACAGGGTTAACACCGGGGAGCTGTTTTTT. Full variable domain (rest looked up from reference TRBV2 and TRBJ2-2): EPEVTQTPSHQVTQMGQEVILRCVPISNHLYFYWYRQILGQKVEFLVSFYNNEISEKSEIFDDQFSVERPDGSNFTLKIRSTKLEDSAMYFCASSKDRVNTGELFFGEGSRLTVL.

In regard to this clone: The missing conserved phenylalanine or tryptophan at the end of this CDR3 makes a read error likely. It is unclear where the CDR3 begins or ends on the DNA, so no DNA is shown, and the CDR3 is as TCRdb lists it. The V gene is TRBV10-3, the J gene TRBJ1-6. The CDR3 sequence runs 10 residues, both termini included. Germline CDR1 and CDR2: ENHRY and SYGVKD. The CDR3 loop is CAISFDPGSC.

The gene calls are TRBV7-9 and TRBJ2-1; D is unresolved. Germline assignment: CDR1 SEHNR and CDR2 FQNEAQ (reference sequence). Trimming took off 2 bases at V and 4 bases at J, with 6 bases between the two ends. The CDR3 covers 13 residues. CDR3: CASSLFPYNEQFF. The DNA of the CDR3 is TGTGCCAGCAGCTTATTTCCATACAATGAGCAGTTCTTC.

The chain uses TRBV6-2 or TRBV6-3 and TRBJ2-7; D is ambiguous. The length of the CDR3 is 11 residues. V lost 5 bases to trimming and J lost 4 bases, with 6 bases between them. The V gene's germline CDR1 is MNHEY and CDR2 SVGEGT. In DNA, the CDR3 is TGTGCCAGCAGTCCGGAGTACGAGCAGTACTTC. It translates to CASSPEYEQYF.

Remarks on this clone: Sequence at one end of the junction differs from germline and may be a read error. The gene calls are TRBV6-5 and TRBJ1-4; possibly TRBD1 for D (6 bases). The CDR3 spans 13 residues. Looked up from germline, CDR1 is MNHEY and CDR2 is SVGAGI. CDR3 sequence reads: CGTKGGAYEKLFF. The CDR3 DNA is TGCGGAACCAAGGGGGGGGCCTATGAAAAACTGTTTTTT.